This TCR beta chain appears in the sequencing data of a study of blood T cell repertoires in COVID-19. Overall study: Donors in the United States, Italy and Spain gave samples during acute or convalescent COVID-19. T cells, B-cell-depleted T cells, or PBMCs provided the cDNA or gDNA that served as material.

Trimming removed 0 bases from V and 7 bases from J; junction bases left unmatched: 7. This CDR3 contains 16 residues. Germline CDR1 SGHKS, CDR2 YYEKEE (reference sequence). As handled by the study authors: Researchers report that nucleated cell counts were estimated from reference gene primer amplification. Sequencing used immunoSEQ multiplex PCR; TCRdb keeps in-frame clones, though not all of them. That table is the source of V, J and clone size, and D and trimming were worked out from the DNA. The sample records 190,000 or so clones, 80% to 90% being singletons. The chain is built from TRBV5-5 and TRBJ2-2; 9 bases match TRBD1. The receptor's source is a woman aged 70-85 years with acute or convalescent COVID-19. The source material was peripheral blood. CDR3 sequence (DNA): TGTGCCAGCAGCTTGGGGGTCGGGACAGGGATCGGGGAGCTGTTTTTT. Encoded protein: CASSLGVGTGIGELFF.